This TCR beta chain was captured in a study of blood T cell repertoires in COVID-19. Some clones are missing from TCRdb's copy, which holds only in-frame ones; the method was immunoSEQ multiplex PCR. The sample has about 290,000 clones; under 90% are singletons. The receptor was isolated from a woman aged 40 to 49 who had recovered from COVID-19. The specimen sequenced was PBMCs or T cells enriched from blood (not recorded which).

The CDR3 bases are TGTGCCAGCAGTGGTGGGACTAGCGGGGGGGAAGAGACCCAGTACTTC. Amino acid sequence: CASSGGTSGGEETQYF. The V and J genes are TRBV2 and TRBJ2-5, with 16 nucleotides matching TRBD2. Germline CDR1 SNHLY, CDR2 FYNNEI. The trim removed 4 bases at V and 3 bases at J, leaving 2 bases unmatched. The CDR3 has 16 amino acids.